Given below is one TCR beta chain in context. The antigen is undetermined. TCRdb re-called the reads with MiXCR, one entry per CDR3 protein. Of some 900,000 distinct CDR3 sequences listed, 30% to 35% are singletons. The data belong to a study of T cell repertoires in cytomegalovirus infection. Broader study findings: HLA-C-restricted CMV clonotypes gave the most frequent clonotype in two of eight donors.

With 3 bases removed from V and 0 bases from J, the gap between germline ends came to 14 bases. Germline loops: CDR1 LNHDA, CDR2 SQIVND (reference sequence). This CDR3 region has 16 residues. The source is a human donor in good health (CMV status not recorded). Some clones in this sample may be carry-over from other donors' samples. The chain recombines TRBV19 with TRBJ1-2; D remains unclear. The sequencing used cultured CD8+ T cells from PBMCs, collected from culture after CMV antigen stimulation. This CDR3 reads CASSIDIQESNYGYTF. CDR3 DNA sequence: TGTGCCAGTAGTATCGATATCCAGGAGTCTAACTATGGCTACACCTTC. Complete variable domain (other parts from reference TRBV19 and TRBJ1-2): DGGITQSPKYLFRKEGQNVTLSCEQNLNHDAMYWYRQDPGQGLRLIYYSQIVNDFQKGDIAEGYSVSREKKESFPLTVTSAQKNPTAFYLCASSIDIQESNYGYTFGSGTRLTVV.